What follows describes a single T cell receptor beta chain. The sample comes from a study of blood T cell repertoires in COVID-19. Whole-study context: COVID-19 samples from acute and convalescent phases originated in the United States, Italy and Spain. PBMCs, B-cell-depleted T cells, or T cells provided the cDNA or gDNA that made up the material.

V lost 0 bases, J lost 7 bases, and 12 bases lay in between. This CDR3 spans 14 amino acids. Per the germline V gene, CDR1 is LGHNA and CDR2 is YNFKEQ. Authors' methods: Using reference gene primer amplification, nucleated cell counts were estimated. The data were produced by immunoSEQ multiplex PCR, yet TCRdb's version contains in-frame clones alone and is incomplete. The DNA gave D and trimming, while V, J and clone size come from that table. Of about 67,000 clones in the sample, around four fifths were seen once. The receptor's source is a human donor in a cohort sampled during active COVID-19. The J gene is TRBJ1-2, the V gene TRBV4-2, with D unresolved. The material sequenced was peripheral blood. For the CDR3, the DNA is TGTGCCAGCAGCCAAGATCGGGGTTTATTTGGCTACACCTTC. Translation gives CASSQDRGLFGYTF.